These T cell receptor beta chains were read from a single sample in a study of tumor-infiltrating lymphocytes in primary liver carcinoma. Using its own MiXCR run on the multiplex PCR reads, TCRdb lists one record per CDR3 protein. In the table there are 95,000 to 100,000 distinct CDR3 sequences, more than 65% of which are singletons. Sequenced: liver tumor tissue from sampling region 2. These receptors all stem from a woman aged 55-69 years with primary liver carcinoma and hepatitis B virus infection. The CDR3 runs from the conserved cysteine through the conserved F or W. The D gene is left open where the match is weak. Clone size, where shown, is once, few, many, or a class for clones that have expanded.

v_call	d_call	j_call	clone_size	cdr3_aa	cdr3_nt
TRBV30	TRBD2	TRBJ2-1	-	CAWGSGTSINEQFF	TGTGCCTGGGGCTCCGGGACTAGCATAAATGAGCAGTTCTTC
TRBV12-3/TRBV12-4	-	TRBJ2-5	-	CASSIYPGSEETQYF	TGTGCCAGCAGCATCTACCCCGGGAGCGAAGAGACCCAGTACTTC
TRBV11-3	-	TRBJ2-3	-	CASSLSSRPLRSDTQYF	TGTGCCAGCAGCTTATCGTCTCGGCCGCTGCGGTCAGATACGCAGTATTTT
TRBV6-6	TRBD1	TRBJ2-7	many	CASSYSVTGTTYEQYF	TGTGCCAGCAGTTACTCCGTGACAGGGACCACCTACGAGCAGTACTTC
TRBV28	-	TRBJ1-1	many	CASSYVRPNTNTEAFF	TGTGCCAGCAGTTACGTACGCCCTAACACCAACACTGAAGCTTTCTTT
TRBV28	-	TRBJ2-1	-	CANSPGTGVRHEQFF	TGTGCCAACAGTCCTGGGACTGGCGTGAGACATGAGCAGTTCTTC
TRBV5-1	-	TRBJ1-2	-	CASSSDGNYGYTF	TGCGCCAGCAGCTCCGACGGAAACTATGGCTACACCTTC
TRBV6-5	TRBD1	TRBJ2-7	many	CASSYTGARNYEQYF	TGTGCCAGCAGTTACACAGGGGCCAGGAACTACGAGCAGTACTTC
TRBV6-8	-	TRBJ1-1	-	CASSCPRDWTSF	TGTGCCAGCAGTTGCCCCAGGGATTGGACTTCCTTT
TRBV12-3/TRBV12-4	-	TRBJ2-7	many	CASSQDQLTYEQYF	TGTGCCAGCAGTCAGGACCAGTTAACCTACGAGCAGTACTTC
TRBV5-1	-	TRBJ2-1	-	CASSSSGPNNNEQFF	TGCGCCAGCAGTTCCTCCGGGCCAAATAACAATGAGCAGTTCTTC
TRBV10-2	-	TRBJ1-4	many	CASSEKTPGGKLFF	TGCGCCAGCAGTGAGAAGACCCCTGGAGGAAAACTGTTTTTT
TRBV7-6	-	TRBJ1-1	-	CASSPRSGNTEAFF	TGTGCCAGCAGCCCTAGATCGGGGAACACTGAAGCTTTCTTT
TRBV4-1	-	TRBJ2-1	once	CASSPLPGASFESSYNEQFF	TGCGCCAGCAGCCCACTTCCCGGGGCTAGCTTCGAGAGCTCCTACAATGAGCAGTTCTTC
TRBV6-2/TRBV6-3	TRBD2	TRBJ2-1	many	CASSPGTSGRGTYNEQFF	TGTGCCAGCAGTCCCGGGACTAGCGGGAGAGGAACCTACAATGAGCAGTTCTTC
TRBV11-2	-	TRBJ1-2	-	CASILDPIRALRYSYTF	TGTGCCAGCATCTTAGATCCGATCAGGGCGCTGCGCTATAGCTACACGTTC
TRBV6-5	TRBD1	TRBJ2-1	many	CASSSDRVTGNEQFF	TGTGCCAGCAGTTCCGACAGGGTAACGGGCAATGAGCAGTTCTTC
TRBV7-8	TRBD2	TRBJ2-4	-	CASSLLGGRAESIQYF	TGTGCCAGTAGCTTATTGGGCGGGAGGGCCGAGAGCATTCAGTACTTC
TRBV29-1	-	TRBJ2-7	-	CSVRDTNFEQYF	TGCAGCGTACGGGACACCAATTTCGAGCAGTACTTC
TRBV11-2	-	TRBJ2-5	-	CSSSLESKGTQYF	TGCTCCAGCAGCTTAGAGTCCAAGGGGACCCAGTACTTC
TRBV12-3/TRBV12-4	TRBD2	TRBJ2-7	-	CASRFGRTSGRVSYEQYF	TGTGCGAGCAGATTCGGAAGGACTAGCGGGAGGGTTTCATACGAGCAATACTTC
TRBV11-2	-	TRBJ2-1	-	CASNLDLTAGGDEQFF	TGTGCCAGCAACTTGGATCTGACGGCTGGGGGCGATGAGCAGTTCTTC
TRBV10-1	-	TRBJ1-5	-	CASSDPGLGGLDTQHF	TGCGCCAGCAGTGACCCGGGACTGGGGGGGTTGGATACGCAGCATTTT
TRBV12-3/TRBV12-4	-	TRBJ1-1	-	CASSRTDRPNTEAFF	TGTGCCAGCAGTCGCACGGACAGACCGAACACTGAAGCTTTCTTT
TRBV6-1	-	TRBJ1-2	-	CASSEYWTREGYTF	TGTGCCAGCAGTGAATACTGGACAAGGGAAGGCTACACCTTC